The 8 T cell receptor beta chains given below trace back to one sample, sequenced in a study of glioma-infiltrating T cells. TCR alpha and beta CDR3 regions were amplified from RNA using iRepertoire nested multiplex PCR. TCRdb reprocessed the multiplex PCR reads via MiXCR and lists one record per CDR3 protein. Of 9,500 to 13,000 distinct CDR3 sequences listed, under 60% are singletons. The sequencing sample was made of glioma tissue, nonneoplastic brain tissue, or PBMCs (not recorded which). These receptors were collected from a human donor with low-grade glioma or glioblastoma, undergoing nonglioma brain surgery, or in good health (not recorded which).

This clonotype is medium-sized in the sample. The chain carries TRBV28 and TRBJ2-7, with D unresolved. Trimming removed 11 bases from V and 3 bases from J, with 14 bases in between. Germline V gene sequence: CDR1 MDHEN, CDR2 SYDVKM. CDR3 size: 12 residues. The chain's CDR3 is CASVGSHYEQYF. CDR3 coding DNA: TGTGCCTCCGTGGGGTCTCACTACGAGCAGTACTTC.

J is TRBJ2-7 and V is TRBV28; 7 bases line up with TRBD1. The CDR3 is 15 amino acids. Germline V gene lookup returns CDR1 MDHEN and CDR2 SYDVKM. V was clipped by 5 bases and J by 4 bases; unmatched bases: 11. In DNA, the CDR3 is TGTGCCAGCAGTCCTACAGGGGCCGTAGGTTACGAGCAGTACTTC. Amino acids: CASSPTGAVGYEQYF. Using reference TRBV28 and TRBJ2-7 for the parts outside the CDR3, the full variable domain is DVKVTQSSRYLVKRTGEKVFLECVQDMDHENMFWYRQDPGLGLRLIYFSYDVKMKEKGDIPEGYSVSREKKERFSLILESASTNQTSMYLCASSPTGAVGYEQYFGPGTRLTVT.

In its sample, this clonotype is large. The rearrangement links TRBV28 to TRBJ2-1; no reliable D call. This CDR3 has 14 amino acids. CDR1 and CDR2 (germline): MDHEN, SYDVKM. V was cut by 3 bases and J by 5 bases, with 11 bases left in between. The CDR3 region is CASSLSSTNNEQFF. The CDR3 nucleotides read TGTGCCAGCAGTTTGTCTAGTACTAACAATGAGCAGTTCTTC.

CDR3 amino acids: CASSLWVRAIEQFF. CDR3 nucleotides: TGTGCCAGCAGCTTATGGGTCAGGGCCATTGAGCAGTTCTTC. The rearrangement joins TRBV7-9 to TRBJ2-1; weak D call: TRBD1 (5 bases). Germline lookup yields CDR1 SEHNR and CDR2 FQNEAQ (reference sequence). Trimming pared 2 bases from V and 9 bases from J, leaving 14 bases between. There are 14 residues in the CDR3. Complete variable domain (other parts from reference TRBV7-9 and TRBJ2-1): DTGVSQNPRHKITKRGQNVTFRCDPISEHNRLYWYRQTLGQGPEFLTYFQNEAQLEKSRLLSDRFSAERPKGSFSTLEIQRTEQGDSAMYLCASSLWVRAIEQFFGPGTRLTVL.

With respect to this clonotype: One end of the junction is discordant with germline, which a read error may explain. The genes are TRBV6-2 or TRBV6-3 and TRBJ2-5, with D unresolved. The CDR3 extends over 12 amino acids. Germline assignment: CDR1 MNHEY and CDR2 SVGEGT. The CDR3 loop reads CARSSNQETQYF. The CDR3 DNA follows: TGTGCCAGAAGTTCAAACCAAGAGACCCAGTACTTC.

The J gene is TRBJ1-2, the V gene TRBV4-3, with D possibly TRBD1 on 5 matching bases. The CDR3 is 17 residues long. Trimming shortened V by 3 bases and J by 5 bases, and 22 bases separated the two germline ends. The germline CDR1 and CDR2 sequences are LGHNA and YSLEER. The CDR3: CASSHEAVTVEKYGYTF. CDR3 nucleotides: TGCGCCAGCAGCCACGAGGCGGTGACAGTAGAAAAATATGGCTACACCTTC.

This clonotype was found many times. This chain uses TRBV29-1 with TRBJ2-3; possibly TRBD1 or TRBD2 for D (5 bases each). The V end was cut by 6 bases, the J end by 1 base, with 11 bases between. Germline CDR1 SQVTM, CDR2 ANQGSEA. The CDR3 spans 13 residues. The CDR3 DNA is TGCAGCGTGGACAAGGAGGGCACAGATACGCAGTATTTT. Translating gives CSVDKEGTDTQYF.

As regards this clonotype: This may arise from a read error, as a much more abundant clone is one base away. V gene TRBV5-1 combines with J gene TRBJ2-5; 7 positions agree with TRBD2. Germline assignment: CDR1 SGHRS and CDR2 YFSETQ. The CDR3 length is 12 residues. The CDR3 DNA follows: TGCGCTATCGGGACTACCGAAGAGACCCAGTACTTC. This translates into CAIGTTEETQYF.